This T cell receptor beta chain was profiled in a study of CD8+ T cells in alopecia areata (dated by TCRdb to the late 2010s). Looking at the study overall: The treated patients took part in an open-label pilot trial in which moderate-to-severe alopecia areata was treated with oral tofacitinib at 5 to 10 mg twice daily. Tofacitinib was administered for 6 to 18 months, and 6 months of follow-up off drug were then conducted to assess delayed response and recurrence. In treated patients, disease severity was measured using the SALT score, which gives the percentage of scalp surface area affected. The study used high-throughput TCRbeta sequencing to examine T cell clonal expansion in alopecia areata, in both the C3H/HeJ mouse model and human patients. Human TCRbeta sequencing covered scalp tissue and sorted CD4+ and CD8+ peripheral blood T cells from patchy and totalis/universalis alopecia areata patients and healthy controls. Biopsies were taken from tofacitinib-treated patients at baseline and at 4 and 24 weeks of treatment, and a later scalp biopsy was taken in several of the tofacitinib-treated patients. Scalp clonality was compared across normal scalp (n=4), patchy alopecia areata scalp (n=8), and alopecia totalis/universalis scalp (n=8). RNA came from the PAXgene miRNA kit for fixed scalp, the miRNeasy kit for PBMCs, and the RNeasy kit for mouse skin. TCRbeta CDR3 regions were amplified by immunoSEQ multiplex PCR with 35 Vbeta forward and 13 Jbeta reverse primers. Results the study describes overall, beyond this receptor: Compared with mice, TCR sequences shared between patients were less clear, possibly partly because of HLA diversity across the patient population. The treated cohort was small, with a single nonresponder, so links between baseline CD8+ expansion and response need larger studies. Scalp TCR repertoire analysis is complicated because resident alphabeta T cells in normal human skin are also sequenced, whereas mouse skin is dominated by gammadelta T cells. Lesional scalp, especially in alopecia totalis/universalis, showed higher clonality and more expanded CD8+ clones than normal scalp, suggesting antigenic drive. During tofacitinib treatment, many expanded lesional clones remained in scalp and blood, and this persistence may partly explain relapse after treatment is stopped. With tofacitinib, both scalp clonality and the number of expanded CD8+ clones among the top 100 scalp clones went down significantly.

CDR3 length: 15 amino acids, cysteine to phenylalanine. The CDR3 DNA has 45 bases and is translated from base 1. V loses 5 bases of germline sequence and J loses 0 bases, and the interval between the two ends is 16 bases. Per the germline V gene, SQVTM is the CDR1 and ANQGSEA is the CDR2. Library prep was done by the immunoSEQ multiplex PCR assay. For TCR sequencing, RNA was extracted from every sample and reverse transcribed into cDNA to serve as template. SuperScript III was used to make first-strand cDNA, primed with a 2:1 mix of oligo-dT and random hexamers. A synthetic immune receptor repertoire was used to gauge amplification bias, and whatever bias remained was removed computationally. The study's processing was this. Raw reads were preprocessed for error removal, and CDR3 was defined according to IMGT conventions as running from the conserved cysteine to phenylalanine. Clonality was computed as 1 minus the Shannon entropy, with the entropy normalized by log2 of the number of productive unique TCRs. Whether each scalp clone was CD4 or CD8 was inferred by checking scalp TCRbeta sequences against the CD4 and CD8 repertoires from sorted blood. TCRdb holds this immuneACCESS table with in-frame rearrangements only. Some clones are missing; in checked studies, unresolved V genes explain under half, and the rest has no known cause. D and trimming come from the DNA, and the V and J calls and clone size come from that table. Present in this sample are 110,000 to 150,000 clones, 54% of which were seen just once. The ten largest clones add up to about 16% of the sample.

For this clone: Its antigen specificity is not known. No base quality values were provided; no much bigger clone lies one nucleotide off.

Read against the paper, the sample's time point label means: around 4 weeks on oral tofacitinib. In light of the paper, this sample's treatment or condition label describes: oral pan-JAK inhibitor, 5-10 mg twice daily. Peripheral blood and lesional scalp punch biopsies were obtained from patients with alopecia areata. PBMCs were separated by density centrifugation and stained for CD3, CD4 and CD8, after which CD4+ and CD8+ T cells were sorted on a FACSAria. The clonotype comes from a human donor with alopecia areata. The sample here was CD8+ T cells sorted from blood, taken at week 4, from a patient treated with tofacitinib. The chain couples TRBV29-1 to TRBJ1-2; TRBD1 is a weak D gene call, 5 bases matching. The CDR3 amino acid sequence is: CSVLSTMDTNYGYTF. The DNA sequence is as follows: TGCAGCGTTCTATCCACCATGGACACTAACTATGGCTACACCTTC. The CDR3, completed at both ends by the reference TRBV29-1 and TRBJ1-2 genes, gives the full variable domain SAVISQKPSRDICQRGTSLTIQCQVDSQVTMMFWYRQQPGQSLTLIATANQGSEATYESGFVIDKFPISRPNLTFSTLTVSNMSPEDSSIYLCSVLSTMDTNYGYTFGSGTRLTVV.